This TCR beta chain was sequenced for a study of OX40 agonist ivuxolimab in advanced cancers. Study in general: The patients received ivuxolimab by intravenous route every 2 weeks at 0.01 to 10 mg/kg. Every patient in dose escalation had hepatocellular carcinoma, melanoma, renal cell or head and neck cancer. A partial response was reached by three patients: one with hepatocellular carcinoma and two with cutaneous melanoma.

The CDR3 has 15 amino acids. Germline V gene lookup returns CDR1 LNHDA and CDR2 SQIVND (reference sequence). V was trimmed by 0 bases and J by 1 base, leaving 9 bases between them. Whole-study findings and limits: On average, CD8+ T cells had more expanded clones than CD4+.

Assay used: immunoSEQ multiplex PCR; TCRdb lists only in-frame clones, some missing. In the table there are 22,000 or so clones, around 80% of which are singletons. A note on this clone: Antigen specificity is unknown.

V is TRBV19 and J is TRBJ1-1; D ambiguous. This material consisted of CD4+ or CD8+ T cells sorted from blood, taken in a trial of the OX40 agonist ivuxolimab. The clonotype originates from an adult with an advanced solid tumor such as melanoma, head and neck, liver or kidney cancer. This CDR3 reads CASSIDLWRNTEAFF. CDR3 in DNA: TGTGCCAGTAGTATAGATTTGTGGAGGAACACTGAAGCTTTCTTT.